The 14 T cell receptor beta chains reported below all come from one sample, sequenced in a study of CD8+ T cells in alopecia areata. As part of sample collection, lesional scalp punch biopsies and peripheral blood were taken from alopecia areata patients. Extraction and reverse transcription of RNA yielded cDNA as the sequencing template. Clones were read by immunoSEQ multiplex PCR, and TCRdb kept only the in-frame ones, dropping some. Of about 12,000 clones detected, about three fifths appear once; the ten largest clones hold about 14%. The material sequenced was skin. All receptors derive from a human donor with alopecia areata.

The count of this clone is one. The V and J genes are TRBV5-8 and TRBJ1-1; D is ambiguous. Germline CDR1 and CDR2: SGHTS and YDEGEE. Trimming stripped 2 bases from V and 10 bases from J, with 18 bases between. The CDR3 is made up of 14 amino acids. Here the CDR3 DNA reads TGTGCCAGCAGCTTAACCCTCTTTGTGGATGGAGCTTTCTTT. Translating gives CASSLTLFVDGAFF.

The genes are TRBV4-1 and TRBJ2-1; D tentatively fits TRBD1 or TRBD2 (5 bases each). This CDR3 comprises 16 residues. The V end was cut by 1 base, the J end by 3 bases, with 13 bases between. CDR1 is MGHRA, CDR2 YSYEKL, per germline. CDR3 in amino acids: CASSQGGAGDYNEQFF. For the CDR3, the DNA is TGCGCCAGCAGCCAAGGAGGGGCTGGGGACTACAATGAGCAGTTCTTC.

The chain carries TRBV11-2 and TRBJ2-1; D may be TRBD2 (6 bases). In germline, CDR1 is SGHAT, CDR2 FQNNGV. CDR3 length equals 16 residues. Trimming cost V 0 bases and J 6 bases, with 15 bases left between them. Here the CDR3 reads CASSLDRLRGGNEQFF. The CDR3, as DNA: TGTGCCAGCAGCTTAGATCGGTTGCGGGGAGGCAATGAGCAGTTCTTC. Full variable domain (rest looked up from reference TRBV11-2 and TRBJ2-1): EAGVAQSPRYKIIEKRQSVAFWCNPISGHATLYWYQQILGQGPKLLIQFQNNGVVDDSQLPKDRFSAERLKGVDSTLKIQPAKLEDSAVYLCASSLDRLRGGNEQFFGPGTRLTVL.

The chain is built from TRBV27 and TRBJ2-1; TRBD1 agrees at 7 bases. V shed 2 bases, J shed 7 bases, and the junction held 8 bases outside the gene matches. This CDR3 region has 15 residues. Germline loops: CDR1 MNHEY, CDR2 SMNVEV (reference sequence). CDR3 amino acids: CASSLDRTGANEQFF. In DNA, the CDR3 is TGTGCCAGCAGTTTAGATAGGACAGGAGCTAATGAGCAGTTCTTC.

The V and J genes are TRBV5-6 and TRBJ2-1; D not resolved. The CDR3 contains 15 residues. In germline, CDR1 is SGHDT, CDR2 YYEEEE. Trimming removed 0 bases from V and 0 bases from J, with 7 bases in between. The DNA of the CDR3 is TGTGCCAGCAGCTTGGATCTCGACTCCTACAATGAGCAGTTCTTC. Its translation: CASSLDLDSYNEQFF.

The V call is TRBV29-1, the J call TRBJ2-5; 7 nucleotides agree with TRBD2. Germline V gene sequence: CDR1 SQVTM, CDR2 ANQGSEA. V was clipped by 0 bases and J by 5 bases; unmatched bases: 6. CDR3 length: 14 amino acids. The CDR3 coding sequence is TGCAGCGTTGAAGATCGGGAGGAATGGGAGACCCAGTACTTC. Its protein is CSVEDREEWETQYF.

Relative to its sample, this clone is medium-sized (0.01 to 0.1%). The chain employs TRBV7-9 and TRBJ2-3; no reliable D call. Looked up from germline, CDR1 is SEHNR and CDR2 is FQNEAQ (reference sequence). Trimming took off 0 bases at V and 4 bases at J, with 2 bases between the two ends. The CDR3 length is 12 residues. Here the CDR3 DNA reads TGTGCCAGCAGCTTAGCTTCAGATACGCAGTATTTT. Protein product: CASSLASDTQYF.

J is TRBJ2-5 and V is TRBV4-1; 7 positions match TRBD2. Germline CDR1 and CDR2: MGHRA and YSYEKL. CDR3 length: 13 residues. V trimming: 0 bases; J trimming: 11 bases; junction bases outside the gene matches: 6. The CDR3 region is CASSQDRGREQYF. The CDR3 nucleotides are TGCGCCAGCAGCCAAGATAGAGGGCGGGAGCAGTACTTC.

This chain uses TRBV7-6 with TRBJ2-5; tentatively, D is TRBD1 or TRBD2 (5 bases each). The V end was cut by 5 bases, the J end by 2 bases, with 15 bases between. The CDR3 is 15 residues long. Per the germline V gene, CDR1 is SGHVS and CDR2 is FNYEAQ. The CDR3 DNA reads as TGTGCCAGCAGCCCACGTCAGGGACCACAAGAGACCCAGTACTTC. It encodes CASSPRQGPQETQYF.

There are a few counts of this clone. The chain links TRBV19 to TRBJ2-3; D not certain. The CDR3 runs to 15 residues. Deletions cut 3 bases from V and 2 bases from J, with 12 bases between. Germline V gene data show CDR1 as LNHDA and CDR2 as SQIVND (reference sequence). CDR3 sequence (DNA): TGTGCCAGTAGTATCGGTCGCCTAAACACAGATACGCAGTATTTT. Translated: CASSIGRLNTDTQYF.

This chain's CDR3 is CASSHRDAGREQFF. The CDR3 bases are TGTGCCAGCAGCCACAGGGATGCCGGTCGTGAGCAGTTCTTC. The chain employs TRBV7-9 and TRBJ2-1; D might be TRBD1 (6 bases). V was clipped by 5 bases and J by 9 bases, with 17 bases between them. The CDR3 runs to 14 residues. CDR1 and CDR2 from the germline V gene are SEHNR and FQNEAQ (reference sequence).

This clone appeared a few times. The rearrangement uses TRBV7-2 and TRBJ2-5, with TRBD1 identical over 7 bases. This CDR3 region has 15 residues. Germline CDR1 SGHTA, CDR2 FQGNSA. Trimming removed 4 bases from V and 7 bases from J; junction bases left unmatched: 12. The CDR3 region is CASSSGGQVRGTQYF. In DNA form, the CDR3 reads TGTGCCAGCAGCTCTGGAGGACAGGTGCGAGGGACCCAGTACTTC.

This clone was seen only a few times. The chain carries TRBV27 and TRBJ1-1; D gene unclear. Germline V gives CDR1 MNHEY, CDR2 SMNVEV (reference sequence). Trimming took 2 bases from V and 0 from J, leaving 19 bases between them. The CDR3 contains 18 residues. The CDR3 loop reads CASSLGRLFGPMNTEAFF. DNA for the CDR3: TGTGCCAGCAGTTTAGGTCGATTGTTCGGGCCCATGAACACTGAAGCTTTCTTT.

This rearrangement joins TRBV7-8 to TRBJ2-7; no reliable D call. V was trimmed by 1 base and J by 5 bases, leaving 6 bases between them. CDR1 is SGHVS, CDR2 FQNEAQ, per germline. This CDR3 comprises 12 residues. The CDR3, as DNA: TGTGCCAGCAGCTTAGATTGGCACGAGCAGTACTTC. Translating gives CASSLDWHEQYF.